This T cell receptor beta chain appears in the sequencing data of a study of vaccination and CD4 T cells after COVID-19. Documented time point: late sampling 161 to 241 days after vaccination in a few convalescent patients. Indicated treatment: roughly 11-day PBMC culture with coronavirus spike peptide pools or control peptides (ViraFEST assay). A word on this clonotype: Its cognate antigen is unknown.

Sequenced with the Oncomine TCR Beta short-read assay was DNA taken from cultured CD4+ T cells. Investigators obtained genomic DNA by extraction from cultured CD4+ T cells. TCRdb re-analysed the PCR reads in MiXCR, keeping a single row per CDR3 protein. The sample yields 16,000 or so distinct CDR3 sequences, 54% seen once. The source was CD4+ T cells from blood, cultured in vitro, collected about 7 months after SARS-CoV-2 vaccination. The sequence was obtained from a human donor who had recovered from COVID-19.

CDR3 coding DNA: TGTGCCAGCAGCAGGAGTTCTAACTATGGCTACACCTTC. Translated: CASSRSSNYGYTF. The chain links TRBV11-3 to TRBJ1-2, with D hard to call. This CDR3 comprises 13 residues. Germline V gives CDR1 SGHNT, CDR2 YENEEA. V was pared by 5 bases and J by 0 bases, with 7 bases between.